This entry describes one TCR beta chain. Its antigen remains unidentified. No qualities accompany the bases; no much larger clone lies one base away. Using the deep immunoSEQ assay, TCR CDR3 regions were amplified from genomic DNA by multiplex PCR. Extracted genomic DNA from each cell subset was spread evenly across all wells of several immunoSEQ 96-well plates, with each plate serving as a replicate. For sorted subsets, around 0.2 ug genomic DNA, equal to about 30,000 T cell genomes, was loaded into each replicate PCR. The purified libraries were quantified using a Qubit 3.0 fluorometer, sized with a Bioanalyzer 2100, and then quantified again using the KAPA Library Quantification kit. A separate single-read 150-cycle Illumina NextSeq 550 flow cell was used to sequence each immunoSEQ 96-well plate. In the paper's pipeline: Because the immunoSEQ output held only junctional sequences and lacked quality scores, the filtering could not match the filtering applied to full-length reads. Sequences were annotated with PyIR, a Python wrapper for IgBLAST v1.9, using IMGT germline references to assign V/J genes and CDR3. Reads with weak V/J assignments (E-value above 1e-6), missing CDR3, stop codons, out-of-frame junctions, or ambiguous translated residues were removed. V3J clonotypes were defined as sequences sharing an identical inferred V gene, J gene, and CDR3 amino acid sequence. Percentage overlap between repertoires was calculated by dividing the number of shared unique clonotypes by the size of the smaller repertoire. Richness of each repertoire was evaluated using RTK rarefaction, the Chao1 estimator, and Recon v2.1 estimates of unobserved clonotypes. Generation probabilities were computed with OLGA for all TCRbeta clonotypes obtained by the gDNA method from several donors. TCRdb retrieved this table from immuneACCESS and kept in-frame rearrangements only. Not all clones are present; in checked studies, unresolved V genes account for under half, and no reason is known for the remainder. The V and J calls and clone size were taken over from that table, and D and trimming were inferred from the DNA. Within this sample are fewer than 2.5 million clones, with over 85% of them counted one time only. The ten largest clones take up around 0.4% of the sample.

The sample is drawn from a study of shared clonotypes between healthy human individuals (dated by TCRdb to 2020 to 2022). With regard to the full study: A couple of women and a few men aged 18 to 49 years were included in the cohort. Leukapheresis yielded between about 0.94 and 9.5 billion PBMCs per donor. The study deeply sequenced blood TCR repertoires of five healthy adults to estimate repertoire size and the extent of clonotype sharing between individuals. Different laboratories and diverse techniques were used to prepare libraries and sequence TCR repertoires, to increase sequencing depth and limit assay-specific biases. Per donor, three plates each were used for CD4 naive and CD4 memory, two for CD8 naive, and one for CD8 memory.

The investigation overall reported the following: Based on pairwise subsampling, the degree of clonotype sharing among donors was expected to be affected by sequencing depth. Across four donors, roughly 5.4% of naive CD4, roughly 3.5% of naive CD8, 2% to 2.5% of memory CD4, and about 0.44% of memory CD8 clonotypes were shared. Incomplete sequencing was indicated by rarefaction of sorted-subset datasets, despite the large sequencing depth. Naive subsets generally had larger estimated clonotype richness than memory subsets. Sampling was limited to blood, and TCR repertoires in tissue likely differ from TCR repertoires in blood. Because the study included a small number of donors, the genetic and exposure-history diversity represented was limited. Compared with non-shared clonotypes, the clonotypes found in all four sorted-subset donors had higher generation probabilities.

From the cysteine through the phenylalanine, the CDR3 covers 11 amino acids. Only the CDR3 region is kept as DNA, spanning 33 bases read in frame from base 1. The junction shows trimming of 11 bases on V and 7 bases on J, plus 14 bases between the germline ends. The germline V gene provides CDR1 MNHNS and CDR2 SASEGT. The donors were healthy, HIV-negative adults who had no recently reported acute infections or vaccinations. Every donor was a Caucasian adult residing in Nashville, Tennessee, USA. Magnetic negative selection was used to enrich CD4+ T cells, after which naive cells were positively selected on CD45RA and the negative fraction became the memory subset. Blood was collected by leukapheresis, and PBMCs were isolated by Ficoll-Histopaque density gradient centrifugation and then cryopreserved in liquid nitrogen vapor phase. Purity and quantity of every magnetically sorted T cell population were checked by analytical flow cytometry. From each sorted fraction, genomic DNA was isolated and quantified by UV absorbance on a Nanodrop 2000c.

This TCR was sampled from a man younger than 30 in good health. Some clones in this sample may be carry-over from other donors' samples. This chain joins TRBV6-1 to TRBJ2-5; the D gene is unclear. Source material: naive CD4+ T cells from PBMCs. What the cell subset or site label conveys for this sample: CD45RA+ positively selected. CDR3 protein: CAATDRWTQYF. The sequenced DNA: TGTGCCGCAACGGATCGGTGGACCCAGTACTTC.